This T cell receptor beta chain stems from a study of human T cells and chemical hapten exposure. This clonotype was counted a few times. Germline-derived CDR1 and CDR2 are DFQATT and SNEGSKA (reference sequence). The CDR3 extends over 15 amino acids. Trimming cost V 0 bases and J 2 bases; bases outside gene matches: 7. Sample time point: patch test 1, 2 weeks after DPC sensitization. Indicated treatment: therapeutic diphenylcyclopropenone sensitization with weekly scalp DPC. Participating donors were patients with alopecia, aged 18 to 70 years, considered appropriate candidates for DPC. Using its own MiXCR run on the RACE reads, TCRdb lists one record per CDR3 protein. The repertoire includes roughly 180,000 distinct CDR3 sequences, more than 20% of them detected once, and less than 7% sits in the top ten.

Sequenced here: whole blood, sampled in connection with sensitization to the hapten diphenylcyclopropenone (DPC). This TCR came from a woman aged 45-65 years with alopecia areata. Some clones in this sample may be carry-over from other donors' samples. V is TRBV20-1 and J is TRBJ2-7; 7 nucleotides match TRBD2. The CDR3 DNA sequence: TGCAGTGCTAGAGATCCGACGACTAGCCCCTACGAGCAGTACTTC. As protein: CSARDPTTSPYEQYF.